The clone carrying this T cell receptor beta chain was detected a few times. Its antigen is as yet unknown. CDR1 and CDR2 (germline): SEHNR, FQNEAQ (reference sequence). Trimming removed 4 bases at V and 4 bases at J, with 15 bases between. The CDR3 extends over 15 amino acids. A heparinised blood draw that averaged roughly 100 mL was obtained once from each donor. This record belongs to a study of beta chain features in type 1 diabetes. What was sequenced were expressed TCRB transcripts, since all of the isolated RNA had been reverse transcribed. TCRdb's table, derived via immunoSEQ multiplex PCR, lists solely in-frame clones and lacks some. The sample holds around 97,000 clones, 28% seen once. General study results and limits: Any HLA-type effect on TCRB rearrangement remained unresolved here. Fewer insertions but more deletions were seen at VDJ junctions in type 1 diabetes patients. A PCR bias possibly favoring shorter templates would apply equally to patients and controls. In every one of the four CD4+ subsets, TCRB CDR3s were moderately but significantly shorter in Type 1 diabetes patients.

Sequences were obtained from central memory CD4+ T cells from blood. The V gene is TRBV7-9, the J gene TRBJ2-3; D is undetermined. The origin of this receptor is a woman aged 18 to 35 with type 1 diabetes. CDR3 region: CASSSKQVPSDTQYF. The CDR3 nucleotides read TGTGCCAGCAGCTCGAAACAAGTCCCGTCAGATACGCAGTATTTT. Full variable domain (remainder filled in from reference TRBV7-9 and TRBJ2-3): DTGVSQNPRHKITKRGQNVTFRCDPISEHNRLYWYRQTLGQGPEFLTYFQNEAQLEKSRLLSDRFSAERPKGSFSTLEIQRTEQGDSAMYLCASSSKQVPSDTQYFGPGTRLTVL.